This T cell receptor (beta chain) was identified in a study of OX40 agonist ivuxolimab in advanced cancers. The protocol was immunoSEQ multiplex PCR, while the TCRdb copy is restricted to in-frame clones and leaves out a portion. The sample includes about 48,000 clones, roughly four fifths seen only once; the top ten take more than 1.5%. CDR3 size: 14 residues. The V and J ends lost 5 bases and 8 bases, in that order; junction bases with no gene match: 11. The germline V gene has CDR1 SGHRS and CDR2 YFSETQ. Sequenced here: CD4+ or CD8+ T cells sorted from blood, sampled in a trial of the OX40 agonist ivuxolimab. The V call is TRBV5-1, the J call TRBJ1-2, with 8 nucleotides matching TRBD1. This clonotype was obtained from an adult with an advanced solid tumor such as melanoma, head and neck, liver or kidney cancer. This chain's CDR3 is CASSYNDRGFGYTF. In DNA, the CDR3 is TGCGCCAGCAGTTACAACGACAGGGGATTCGGCTACACCTTC.